Considering frequency, the clone carrying this TCR beta chain is medium-sized. The data derive from a study of T cell clusters in autoimmune cytopenias. Multiplex touch-down PCR amplified TRB using TRB-A and TRB-B pools in one tube. No DNA is given; TCRdb re-called the multiplex PCR reads and lists each CDR3 protein once. This sample's table reports about 4,500 distinct CDR3 sequences. TRB amplification used around 0.25 ug of peripheral blood genomic DNA. Germline CDR1 is LGHNA and CDR2 is YNFKEQ. The CDR3 is 16 amino acids. These records were also assigned to another study, of T cell repertoires in aging, cancer and after chemotherapy.

This chain connects TRBV4-2 to TRBJ2-1; TCRdb designates TRBD2, a call that cannot be tested without DNA. The sequence was obtained from a human donor in good health. The specimen was peripheral blood. CDR3: CASSQDDTSGYNEQFF.